These 30 T cell receptor beta chains were all obtained from the same sample, sequenced in a study of blood T cell repertoires in COVID-19. Using immunoSEQ multiplex PCR, the repertoire was profiled, and TCRdb retains in-frame clones only, with some absent. The data show 60,000 to 95,000 clones, about nine tenths seen once. Sequenced material: peripheral blood. These receptors all stem from a woman older than 75 with active or convalescent COVID-19.

This clone was detected only once. The chain is built from TRBV4-3 and TRBJ1-3, with D possibly TRBD1 on 5 matching bases. The V end lost 2 bases, the J end lost 0 bases, and 20 bases lay between the germline ends. The CDR3 consists of 19 residues. Germline V gene data show CDR1 as LGHNA and CDR2 as YSLEER. CDR3 nucleotide sequence: TGCGCCAGCAGCCAATCCAATAGAGCAGGGCCTTACTCTGGAAACACCATATATTTT. It codes for CASSQSNRAGPYSGNTIYF.

V gene TRBV30 combines with J gene TRBJ1-5; 7 positions agree with TRBD1. CDR3 length: 15 residues. Germline assignment: CDR1 GTSNPN and CDR2 SVGIG (reference sequence). J lost 2 bases, V lost 3 bases, and 7 bases had no gene match. The CDR3 protein is CAWRDQGVGNQPQHF. The CDR3 coding sequence is TGTGCCTGGAGAGATCAGGGGGTAGGCAATCAGCCCCAGCATTTT.

This chain joins TRBV19 and TRBJ1-1; maybe TRBD1 (5 bases). The CDR3 totals 14 residues. Germline V CDR1 and CDR2: LNHDA, SQIVND (reference sequence). V was clipped by 8 bases and J by 3 bases, with 16 bases between them. The CDR3: CASRRWGGDTEAFF. CDR3 DNA sequence: TGTGCCAGTCGACGTTGGGGAGGGGACACTGAAGCTTTCTTT.

The CDR3 DNA reads TGTGCCAGCAGCTTGCGGGGGGCGAGGACTGAAGCTTTCTTT. Protein: CASSLRGARTEAFF. V usage is TRBV5-6 and J usage is TRBJ1-1; perhaps TRBD1 as D (6 bases). V was pared by 1 base and J by 5 bases, with 12 bases between. This CDR3 has 14 residues. CDR1 and CDR2 (germline): SGHDT, YYEEEE. Combining the CDR3 with reference TRBV5-6 and TRBJ1-1 gives the whole variable domain DAGVTQSPTHLIKTRGQQVTLRCSPKSGHDTVSWYQQALGQGPQFIFQYYEEEERQRGNFPDRFSGHQFPNYSSELNVNALLLGDSALYLCASSLRGARTEAFFGQGTRLTVV.

V and J are TRBV28 and TRBJ1-1; 8 bases are a match to TRBD1. Germline CDR1 and CDR2: MDHEN and SYDVKM. This CDR3 contains 11 residues. V trimming: 10 bases; J trimming: 8 bases; junction bases outside the gene matches: 6. This CDR3 reads CATLQGAEAFF. CDR3 nucleotide sequence: TGTGCCACCCTTCAGGGGGCAGAAGCTTTCTTT.

The genes are TRBV2 and TRBJ2-7; perhaps TRBD2 as D (5 bases). There are 13 residues in the CDR3. V was shortened by 7 bases and J by 3 bases, with 13 bases between the two germline ends. CDR1 and CDR2 (germline): SNHLY, FYNNEI. CDR3 sequence reads: CASTGGLNYEQYF. CDR3 DNA: TGTGCCAGCACCGGCGGGCTAAACTACGAGCAGTACTTC.

The genes are TRBV21-1 and TRBJ1-5; the table's TRBD1 call for D was not verified on the DNA. TRBV21-1 is a known pseudogene. The CDR3 extends over 20 amino acids. The CDR3: CASSRTKRTELPKGNQPQHF. The CDR3 bases are TGTGCCAGCAGCCGAACTAAGCGGACAGAATTACCGAAAGGCAATCAGCCCCAGCATTTT.

The J gene is TRBJ2-5, the V gene TRBV10-3; D ambiguous. This CDR3 comprises 14 residues. Germline CDR1 reads ENHRY; CDR2 reads SYGVKD. V was clipped by 2 bases and J by 5 bases, with 12 bases between them. CDR3 in amino acids: CAISESVSTETQYF. The CDR3 DNA sequence: TGTGCCATCAGTGAGAGTGTGAGTACGGAGACCCAGTACTTC.

The rearrangement links TRBV28 to TRBJ1-3; tentative D call: TRBD1 (6 bases). Germline CDR1 reads MDHEN; CDR2 reads SYDVKM. CDR3 length: 15 amino acids. Trimming removed 6 bases at V and 0 bases at J, with 12 bases between. The CDR3, as DNA: TGTGCCAGCAGAGTGCAGGGGACCTCTGGAAACACCATATATTTT. Protein product: CASRVQGTSGNTIYF. The whole variable domain, remainder taken from reference TRBV28 and TRBJ1-3, is DVKVTQSSRYLVKRTGEKVFLECVQDMDHENMFWYRQDPGLGLRLIYFSYDVKMKEKGDIPEGYSVSREKKERFSLILESASTNQTSMYLCASRVQGTSGNTIYFGEGSWLTVV.

This chain joins TRBV14 and TRBJ1-2, with TRBD1 matching 12 bases. The CDR3 has 16 amino acids. J was trimmed by 4 bases and V by 1 base; bases with no gene match: 4. Germline V gene sequence: CDR1 SGHDN, CDR2 FVKESK. The CDR3 loop is CASSQGGQGAVYGYTF. The CDR3 nucleotides are TGTGCCAGCAGCCAAGGGGGACAGGGGGCTGTCTATGGCTACACCTTC.

The V and J genes are TRBV19 and TRBJ1-5; possibly TRBD1 for D (5 bases). The CDR3 sequence is 15 residues long. V was pared by 2 bases and J by 0 bases, with 8 bases between. Germline-derived CDR1 and CDR2 are LNHDA and SQIVND (reference sequence). The CDR3 spells CASSITGISNQPQHF. The CDR3 region has the DNA TGTGCCAGTAGTATAACAGGTATTAGCAATCAGCCCCAGCATTTT.

The rearrangement links TRBV11-2 to TRBJ2-2; a weak D match, TRBD1 (6 bases). Germline V gene lookup returns CDR1 SGHAT and CDR2 FQNNGV. V lost 4 bases and J 6 bases, leaving 18 bases between the germline ends. This CDR3 has 16 residues. In nucleotides, the CDR3 is TGTGCCAGCAGCTCCCTCAGGGGTGGGGGCCCCGGGGAGCTGTTTTTT. As protein: CASSSLRGGGPGELFF.

This chain uses TRBV7-9 with TRBJ2-5, with D possibly TRBD2 on 5 matching bases. Germline-derived CDR1 and CDR2 are SEHNR and FQNEAQ (reference sequence). This CDR3 has 14 amino acids. V lost 4 bases, J lost 4 bases, and 13 bases lay in between. CDR3 in amino acids: CASSSLGWGETQYF. Here the CDR3 DNA reads TGTGCCAGCAGCTCACTAGGATGGGGAGAGACCCAGTACTTC.

CDR3 region: CASSLTGGPTEAFF. CDR3 nucleotides: TGTGCCAGCAGCTTAACAGGGGGCCCCACTGAAGCTTTCTTT. The genes are TRBV11-1 and TRBJ1-1; TRBD1 aligns across 9 bases. The CDR3 has 14 residues. V lost 2 bases to trimming and J lost 4 bases; unmatched junction nucleotides: 2. The germline gives CDR1 SGHAT, CDR2 FQDESV (reference sequence). Full variable domain (outside the CDR3, taken from reference TRBV11-1 and TRBJ1-1): EAEVAQSPRYKITEKSQAVAFWCDPISGHATLYWYRQILGQGPELLVQFQDESVVDDSQLPKDRFSAERLKGVDSTLKIQPAELGDSAMYLCASSLTGGPTEAFFGQGTRLTVV.

CDR3 loop: CASSSTRQGRNQPQHF. CDR3 nucleotide sequence: TGTGCCAGCAGCTCAACGAGACAGGGGCGAAATCAGCCCCAGCATTTT. The genes are TRBV7-2 and TRBJ1-5, with 8 bases lining up with TRBD1. Germline assignment: CDR1 SGHTA and CDR2 FQGNSA. CDR3 size: 16 residues. Trimming at V came to 4 bases and at J to 4 bases, leaving 9 bases not matched to a gene.

This chain connects TRBV9 to TRBJ2-1, with TRBD2 matching over 10 bases. J was trimmed by 4 bases and V by 2 bases; bases with no gene match: 3. This CDR3 region has 15 residues. Germline CDR1 is SGDLS and CDR2 is YYNGEE. The CDR3, as DNA: TGTGCCAGCAGCGTCGGACTAGCGGAGTACAATGAGCAGTTCTTC. Translating gives CASSVGLAEYNEQFF.

The CDR3 region is CASSFGASGGPSYEQYF. CDR3 sequence (DNA): TGCGCCAGCAGCTTTGGGGCTAGCGGGGGACCTTCCTACGAGCAGTACTTC. The genes are TRBV5-1 and TRBJ2-7; 10 nucleotides align to TRBD2. The trim removed 2 bases at V and 1 base at J, leaving 9 bases unmatched. Germline CDR1 and CDR2: SGHRS and YFSETQ. This CDR3 is built from 17 residues.

DNA of the CDR3: TGCGCCAGCAGCTTTTACACGGGGGAGGGGCAAGAGACCCAGTACTTC. It encodes CASSFYTGEGQETQYF. V is TRBV5-1 and J is TRBJ2-5, with 7 bases lining up with TRBD2. The CDR3 length is 16 residues. With V trimmed by 2 bases and J by 2 bases, 9 bases remained unmatched. The germline V gene encodes CDR1 SGHRS and CDR2 YFSETQ.

V usage is TRBV9 and J usage is TRBJ1-3; no clear D gene. CDR1 SGDLS and CDR2 YYNGEE come from the germline V gene. The CDR3 sequence is 13 residues long. V was clipped by 0 bases and J by 2 bases, with 3 bases between them. Written as DNA, the CDR3 is TGTGCCAGCAGCGTAGATACTGGAAACACCATATATTTT. Encoded protein: CASSVDTGNTIYF.

The V and J genes are TRBV7-9 and TRBJ1-5; a weak D match, TRBD1 (6 bases). Trimming took off 1 base at V and 3 bases at J, with 10 bases between the two ends. Germline CDR1 and CDR2: SEHNR and FQNEAQ (reference sequence). CDR3 length: 15 amino acids. DNA of the CDR3: TGTGCCAGCAGCTTAGAGGGGGGGAACAATCAGCCCCAGCATTTT. It encodes CASSLEGGNNQPQHF. The whole variable domain, remainder taken from reference TRBV7-9 and TRBJ1-5, is DTGVSQNPRHKITKRGQNVTFRCDPISEHNRLYWYRQTLGQGPEFLTYFQNEAQLEKSRLLSDRFSAERPKGSFSTLEIQRTEQGDSAMYLCASSLEGGNNQPQHFGDGTRLSIL.

The V gene is TRBV24-1, the J gene TRBJ1-4; 7 bases align to TRBD1. V lost 4 bases to trimming and J lost 5 bases; unmatched junction nucleotides: 6. Germline CDR1 is KGHDR and CDR2 is SFDVKD. The CDR3 covers 15 residues. The CDR3 DNA is TGTGCCACCAGTGACTCGACAGGGTGGAATGAAAAACTGTTTTTT. It is translated as CATSDSTGWNEKLFF.

The rearrangement links TRBV6-5 to TRBJ1-2, with D hard to call. CDR1 is MNHEY and CDR2 is SVGAGI in the germline V gene. This CDR3 is built from 11 residues. The germline V and J ends were trimmed by 2 bases and 7 bases, with 5 bases remaining between them. CDR3 sequence reads: CASSYGGGYTF. In DNA, the CDR3 is TGTGCCAGCAGTTACGGAGGTGGCTACACCTTC.

This chain uses TRBV10-3 with TRBJ1-2, with 9 bases that match TRBD1. CDR1 and CDR2 from the germline V gene are ENHRY and SYGVKD. The CDR3 extends over 13 amino acids. V shed 4 bases and J 3 bases; nucleotides not matched to a gene: 0. The CDR3 region is CAISGTGDYGYTF. In nucleotides, the CDR3 is TGTGCCATCAGTGGGACAGGGGACTATGGCTACACCTTC.

As for this clone: Other DNA sequences in the sample encode the same CDR3. J is TRBJ2-7 and V is TRBV4-3; D might be TRBD2 (5 bases). This CDR3 comprises 13 residues. CDR1 and CDR2 (germline): LGHNA, YSLEER. Trimming left V 1 base short and J 6 bases short, with 10 bases between. The CDR3: CASSQGAGGEQYF. In nucleotides, the CDR3 is TGCGCCAGCAGCCAAGGAGCAGGAGGCGAGCAGTACTTC.

The rearrangement joins TRBV6-2 or TRBV6-3 to TRBJ1-2; 8 bases line up with TRBD1. This CDR3 contains 15 residues. Germline CDR1 reads MNHEY; CDR2 reads SVGEGT. V was clipped by 4 bases and J by 4 bases; unmatched bases: 8. This CDR3 is CASSSRGPVGYGYTF. The CDR3, as DNA: TGTGCCAGCAGTTCCAGGGGGCCAGTGGGCTATGGCTACACCTTC.

The chain carries TRBV6-4 and TRBJ2-3; 9 bases are a match to TRBD2. Trimming took 3 bases from V and 2 from J; bases not matched to a gene: 3. The CDR3 has 15 amino acids. CDR1 and CDR2 (germline): MRHNA, SNTAGT. The CDR3 reads CASSEGGGATDTQYF. Written as DNA, the CDR3 is TGTGCCAGCAGTGAAGGCGGGGGGGCCACAGATACGCAGTATTTT.

The chain is built from TRBV4-3 and TRBJ1-3; TRBD1 might be the D (6 bases). CDR3 length equals 15 residues. Germline V CDR1 and CDR2: LGHNA, YSLEER. The V end was cut by 4 bases, the J end by 1 base, with 11 bases between. CDR3 coding DNA: TGCGCCAGCAGCCCGGGGGGGCATTCTGGAAACACCATATATTTT. This encodes CASSPGGHSGNTIYF.

The J gene is TRBJ1-5, the V gene TRBV5-1, with 7 bases that match TRBD1. The CDR3 is 14 residues long. Unmatched junction bases numbered 6, after V lost 2 bases and J lost 7 bases. CDR1 is SGHRS and CDR2 is YFSETQ in the germline V gene. This CDR3 is CASSLEGARQPQHF. The DNA for the CDR3 is TGCGCCAGCAGCTTAGAGGGGGCAAGACAGCCCCAGCATTTT.

The chain combines TRBV6-5 with TRBJ2-3, with D perhaps TRBD1 (6 bases). CDR3 length equals 15 residues. CDR1 is MNHEY, CDR2 SVGAGI, per germline. V lost 7 bases and J lost 5, with 19 bases in between. Here the CDR3 reads CASTLDSGPGDTQYF. The CDR3 DNA reads as TGTGCCAGCACCCTGGACAGTGGCCCTGGAGATACGCAGTATTTT.

The chain is built from TRBV19 and TRBJ1-2; weak D call: TRBD1 (6 bases). This CDR3 contains 13 residues. The germline V gene encodes CDR1 LNHDA and CDR2 SQIVND (reference sequence). Trimming removed 2 bases from V and 4 bases from J, with 8 bases in between. CDR3 DNA sequence: TGTGCCAGTAGTATACAGGGGCGCTATGGCTACACCTTC. Translating gives CASSIQGRYGYTF. Full variable domain (rest looked up from reference TRBV19 and TRBJ1-2): DGGITQSPKYLFRKEGQNVTLSCEQNLNHDAMYWYRQDPGQGLRLIYYSQIVNDFQKGDIAEGYSVSREKKESFPLTVTSAQKNPTAFYLCASSIQGRYGYTFGSGTRLTVV.